The clone carrying this T cell receptor beta chain showed up many times. What it binds is unknown. Using its own MiXCR run on the reads, TCRdb lists one record per CDR3 protein. The sample includes about 740,000 distinct CDR3 sequences, less than 40% of them seen just once. The sample is drawn from a study of T cell repertoires in cytomegalovirus infection. Study-level results: Frequencies of public TCR beta families were cumulated, and this identified carriers of CMV plus the relevant HLA.

The V and J ends lost 2 bases and 5 bases, in that order; junction bases with no gene match: 6. Germline CDR1 reads MNHEY; CDR2 reads SVGAGI. CDR3 size: 15 residues. The J gene is TRBJ2-7, the V gene TRBV6-5; 10 positions match TRBD1. Sequenced material: PBMCs. This clonotype originated in a human donor in good health (CMV status not recorded). Some clones in this sample may be carry-over from other donors' samples. In DNA, the CDR3 is TGTGCCAGCAGTTACACCGGGGACAGGGGAAACGAGCAGTACTTC. This encodes CASSYTGDRGNEQYF.